The source of this TCR beta chain is a study of blood T cell repertoires in COVID-19. The CDR3 length is 14 residues. Trimming removed 7 bases at V and 4 bases at J, with 14 bases between. Looked up from germline, CDR1 is ENHRY and CDR2 is SYGVKD. As processed by the authors: The authors estimated nucleated cell counts from reference gene primer amplification. The assay was immunoSEQ multiplex PCR, and TCRdb's table has in-frame clones only and misses some. The V and J calls and clone size were taken over from that table, and D and trimming were inferred from the DNA. The sample has roughly 120,000 clones, around 76% seen once.

The sequence derives from a woman aged 80 or over with acute or convalescent COVID-19. The chain joins TRBV10-3 to TRBJ2-1, with unresolved D. The specimen sequenced was peripheral blood. In nucleotides, the CDR3 is TGTGCCATCAACCCATCAACCAGTTACAATGAGCAGTTCTTC. It is translated as CAINPSTSYNEQFF.